The 25 T cell receptor beta chains below come from one sample, sequenced in a study of blood T cell repertoires in COVID-19. The protocol was immunoSEQ multiplex PCR, while the TCRdb copy is restricted to in-frame clones and leaves out a portion. This table has fewer than 120,000 clones, 75% to 85% appearing once. Sequencing was done on a sample of peripheral blood. These receptors all stem from a woman aged 55-69 years with acute or convalescent COVID-19.

The chain carries TRBV28 and TRBJ1-1, with 8 bases matching TRBD1. V was pared by 6 bases and J by 3 bases, with 0 bases of the junction left unmatched. CDR3 size: 12 residues. Per germline, CDR1 MDHEN and CDR2 SYDVKM. CDR3 protein: CASRQGDTEAFF. Written as DNA, the CDR3 is TGTGCCAGCAGACAGGGGGACACTGAAGCTTTCTTT.

The V call is TRBV30, the J call TRBJ1-3; no clear D. This CDR3 spans 12 amino acids. The germline CDR1 and CDR2 sequences are GTSNPN and SVGIG (reference sequence). V shed 4 bases and J shed 3 bases, with 7 bases lying between them. This CDR3 reads CAWKPYGNTIYF. The CDR3 bases are TGTGCCTGGAAGCCTTATGGAAACACCATATATTTT.

V and J are TRBV10-3 and TRBJ2-3; 8 bases line up with TRBD1. Germline assignment: CDR1 ENHRY and CDR2 SYGVKD. This CDR3 contains 13 residues. V was clipped by 6 bases and J by 9 bases; unmatched bases: 8. The CDR3 coding sequence is TGTGCCATCAGCACTCAGGGGGCGCAGACGCAGTATTTT. It yields the protein CAISTQGAQTQYF.

The V gene is TRBV5-6, the J gene TRBJ1-2; no definite D call. Germline V gene data show CDR1 as SGHDT and CDR2 as YYEEEE. This CDR3 contains 14 residues. V was cut by 0 bases and J by 1 base, with 7 bases left in between. The CDR3 nucleotides read TGTGCCAGCAGCTTGGTTGGAGTTAACTATGGCTACACCTTC. Translating gives CASSLVGVNYGYTF.

The rearrangement uses TRBV6-2 or TRBV6-3 and TRBJ2-3; the match to TRBD2 covers 15 bases. CDR3 length: 17 amino acids. Germline V gene lookup returns CDR1 MNHEY and CDR2 SVGEGT. The V segment lost 0 bases and the J segment 6 bases; nucleotides outside the gene matches: 4. CDR3 sequence (DNA): TGTGCCAGCAGTTACTCTGGACTAGCGGGGGGGTTTGATACGCAGTATTTT. Translating it yields CASSYSGLAGGFDTQYF.

This sequence joins TRBV11-2 and TRBJ1-6, with 9 bases aligning to TRBD1. Per germline, CDR1 SGHAT and CDR2 FQNNGV. The V and J ends lost 4 bases and 8 bases, in that order; junction bases with no gene match: 6. This CDR3 has 15 residues. CDR3 DNA: TGTGCCAGCAGCTCCCGGGACAGGGCTTATTCACCCCTCCACTTT. As protein: CASSSRDRAYSPLHF.

V gene TRBV9 combines with J gene TRBJ1-1; no definite D call. V lost 1 base and J lost 5, with 15 bases in between. Germline V gene data show CDR1 as SGDLS and CDR2 as YYNGEE. This CDR3 is 15 amino acids long. Here the CDR3 reads CASSVLSHGRTEAFF. In nucleotides, the CDR3 is TGTGCCAGCAGCGTATTGTCTCACGGGAGGACTGAAGCTTTCTTT.

The rearrangement uses TRBV6-6 and TRBJ1-1; possible D gene TRBD1, 6 bases. Germline assignment: CDR1 MNHNY and CDR2 SVGAGI (reference sequence). V was trimmed by 0 bases and J by 5 bases, leaving 10 bases between them. The CDR3 length is 14 residues. The chain's CDR3 is CASSYSIRGTEAFF. The CDR3, as DNA: TGTGCCAGCAGTTACTCGATAAGGGGGACTGAAGCTTTCTTT.

This clone has more than one count but fewer than ten. The genes are TRBV9 and TRBJ2-3, with D tentatively TRBD1 (6 bases). The CDR3 is made up of 14 amino acids. Deletions cut 3 bases from V and 6 bases from J, with 14 bases between. The germline V gene has CDR1 SGDLS and CDR2 YYNGEE. This CDR3 reads CASSGTTGRDTQYF. In nucleotides, the CDR3 is TGTGCCAGCAGCGGAACCACAGGGCGGGATACGCAGTATTTT.

The V and J genes are TRBV30 and TRBJ2-7; maybe TRBD1 (6 bases). Germline V lookup: CDR1 GTSNPN, CDR2 SVGIG (reference sequence). Trimming took 3 bases from V and 2 from J, leaving 8 bases between them. The CDR3 spans 12 residues. Here the CDR3 DNA reads TGTGCCTGGAGCAGGACAGCCTACGAGCAGTACTTC. Its translation: CAWSRTAYEQYF.

The chain has TRBV7-2 and TRBJ1-5; no definite D call. The ends were cut back, 5 bases at V and 7 bases at J, with 27 bases in the middle. The CDR3 length is 18 residues. Germline assignment: CDR1 SGHTA and CDR2 FQGNSA. In nucleotides, the CDR3 is TGTGCCAGCAGCCCTCCCCCATACAGAACCCGCAAGGCGCAGCCCCAGCATTTT. This encodes CASSPPPYRTRKAQPQHF.

This chain links TRBV5-4 with TRBJ2-7; a weak D match, TRBD1 (7 bases). The CDR3 extends over 15 amino acids. Trimming took off 1 base at V and 4 bases at J, with 15 bases between the two ends. Germline CDR1 is SGHNT and CDR2 is YYREEE (reference sequence). The CDR3 here is CASSLNARGAYEQYF. In DNA form, the CDR3 reads TGTGCCAGCAGCTTGAATGCCAGGGGGGCTTACGAGCAGTACTTC.

This CDR3 is CASSLSQGNNYGYTF. CDR3 DNA: TGTGCCAGCAGCTTAAGTCAGGGAAATAACTATGGCTACACCTTC. The chain couples TRBV7-2 to TRBJ1-2, with D maybe TRBD1 (5 bases). Per the germline V gene, CDR1 is SGHTA and CDR2 is FQGNSA. This CDR3 region has 15 residues. Trimming pared 2 bases from V and 1 base from J, leaving 11 bases between.

This chain links TRBV30 with TRBJ1-3; D gene unclear. The germline gives CDR1 GTSNPN, CDR2 SVGIG (reference sequence). The CDR3 totals 13 residues. V was trimmed by 3 bases and J by 2 bases, leaving 8 bases between them. The CDR3 region is CAWRSNAGNTIYF. The CDR3 DNA sequence: TGTGCCTGGAGGAGTAACGCTGGAAACACCATATATTTT.

The chain combines TRBV5-4 with TRBJ2-7; TRBD2 matches at 16 bases. The trim removed 4 bases at V and 0 bases at J, leaving 7 bases unmatched. CDR1 is SGHNT and CDR2 is YYREEE in the germline V gene (reference sequence). The CDR3 runs 18 residues. Written as DNA, the CDR3 is TGTGCCAGCAGCGCGGGACTAGCGGGGGGGTCGATCTCCTACGAGCAGTACTTC. The encoded protein is CASSAGLAGGSISYEQYF. The full variable domain, completed using reference TRBV5-4 and TRBJ2-7, is ETGVTQSPTHLIKTRGQQVTLRCSSQSGHNTVSWYQQALGQGPQFIFQYYREEENGRGNFPPRFSGLQFPNYSSELNVNALELDDSALYLCASSAGLAGGSISYEQYFGPGTRLTVT.

To note about this clone: Other DNA sequences in this sample translate to the same CDR3. The CDR3 bases are TGCAGTGCTAGTCCGCTGGCCGGGGGGGGCCCCGGGGAGCTGTTTTTT. Protein sequence: CSASPLAGGGPGELFF. The V gene is TRBV20-1, the J gene TRBJ2-2; 8 bases align to TRBD2. Germline V gene data show CDR1 as DFQATT and CDR2 as SNEGSKA (reference sequence). This CDR3 is 16 amino acids long. V lost 3 bases to trimming and J lost 6 bases; unmatched junction nucleotides: 12.

About this clone itself: This sample also contains other DNA sequences that code for the same CDR3. The CDR3 DNA follows: TGCGCCAGCAGCTTGGAGGGGGGGAATCAGCCCCAGCATTTT. Amino acids: CASSLEGGNQPQHF. This chain joins TRBV5-1 and TRBJ1-5, with D tentatively TRBD1 (6 bases). V dropped 0 bases and J dropped 4 bases, with 8 bases sitting between them. The CDR3 length is 14 residues. Germline-derived CDR1 and CDR2 are SGHRS and YFSETQ.

The chain recombines TRBV19 with TRBJ1-5, with a tentative D call TRBD1 (5 bases). CDR1 is LNHDA and CDR2 is SQIVND in the germline V gene (reference sequence). The CDR3 length is 13 residues. V was pared by 6 bases and J by 3 bases, with 9 bases between. The CDR3 DNA is TGTGCCAGTAGCGTACAGGTCAATCAGCCCCAGCATTTT. This translates into CASSVQVNQPQHF.

The V and J genes are TRBV12-3 or TRBV12-4 and TRBJ2-7; 7 bases line up with TRBD2. V dropped 8 bases and J dropped 4; count of bases not matched to a gene: 5. The CDR3 loop spans 12 amino acids. The CDR3, as DNA: TGTGCCAGCGGGGGGGGTACGTACGAGCAGTACTTC. Translation: CASGGGTYEQYF.

Written as DNA, the CDR3 is TGTGCCTGGAGGTTGACAGGGGTATGGGGCTATGGCTACACCTTC. Amino acids: CAWRLTGVWGYGYTF. The chain joins TRBV30 to TRBJ1-2, with 8 bases fitting TRBD1. After removal of 3 bases from V and 4 bases from J, the junction contained 10 bases not matched to a gene. The CDR3 is made up of 15 amino acids. Germline values: CDR1 GTSNPN, CDR2 SVGIG (reference sequence).

The rearrangement uses TRBV3-1 (or the pseudogene TRBV3-2) and TRBJ1-1; no reliable D call. The ends were cut back, 0 bases at V and 0 bases at J, with 11 bases in the middle. The CDR3 extends over 16 amino acids. Germline V gene lookup returns CDR1 LGHDT and CDR2 YNNKEL (reference sequence). CDR3 nucleotide sequence: TGTGCCAGCAGCCAAGATCGGGGTGGCATGAACACTGAAGCTTTCTTT. This encodes CASSQDRGGMNTEAFF.

This chain links TRBV28 with TRBJ1-3, with D uncertain. Between the trimmed V and J ends, which lost 4 bases and 8 bases, there was a span of 9 bases. CDR3 length: 12 residues. CDR1 is MDHEN and CDR2 is SYDVKM in the germline V gene. CDR3 nucleotide sequence: TGTGCCAGCAGTTCGGGTAGAGACACCATATATTTT. Translation: CASSSGRDTIYF. Based on the CDR3 plus reference TRBV28 and TRBJ1-3, the full variable domain is DVKVTQSSRYLVKRTGEKVFLECVQDMDHENMFWYRQDPGLGLRLIYFSYDVKMKEKGDIPEGYSVSREKKERFSLILESASTNQTSMYLCASSSGRDTIYFGEGSWLTVV.

The chain employs TRBV9 and TRBJ2-7; D might be TRBD1 (6 bases). Germline loops: CDR1 SGDLS, CDR2 YYNGEE. This CDR3 contains 14 residues. V dropped 2 bases and J dropped 3 bases, with 12 bases sitting between them. The CDR3 bases are TGTGCCAGCAGCGTTAGGACAGACAGCTACGAGCAGTACTTC. Protein product: CASSVRTDSYEQYF.

This clone came up a few times. This rearrangement joins TRBV9 to TRBJ1-6; D ambiguous. This CDR3 is 14 amino acids long. From germline, CDR1 is SGDLS and CDR2 YYNGEE. The V and J ends lost 5 bases and 0 bases respectively, with 6 bases between them. The CDR3 loop is CASSPSSYNSPLHF. DNA of the CDR3: TGTGCCAGCAGTCCCAGCTCCTATAATTCACCCCTCCACTTT.

The rearrangement joins TRBV30 to TRBJ2-5; no reliable D call. Germline loops: CDR1 GTSNPN, CDR2 SVGIG (reference sequence). The CDR3 extends over 15 amino acids. Trimming removed 0 bases at V and 3 bases at J, with 14 bases between. The CDR3 sequence is CAWSVFHTSKETQYF. The DNA for the CDR3 is TGTGCCTGGAGTGTTTTTCATACCTCTAAAGAGACCCAGTACTTC.